These T cell receptor beta chains were read from a single sample in a study of T cell responses to AZD1222 COVID-19 vaccine. Sequencing was performed with immunoSEQ multiplex PCR; in TCRdb, only in-frame clones are kept and a portion is missing. This sample yields some 180,000 clones, of which about nine tenths are seen a single time; roughly 1.9% belongs to the top ten. This sample comprised peripheral blood, obtained 28 days after the second AZD1222 dose. These receptors came from an adult who received the AZD1222 COVID-19 vaccine. Both conserved end residues are part of each CDR3. Each record gives: D gene, clone size, V gene, J gene, CDR3 DNA, CDR3 protein. D genes are given only for firm matches. Some rows mark clone size as missing; the rest say once, few, many or name a class of expanded clone.

TRBD1,NA,TRBV2,TRBJ1-2,TGTGCCGCAGCAGAACAGGGGAGCAACTATGGCTACACCTTC,CAAAEQGSNYGYTF
NA,NA,TRBV3-1/TRBV3-2,TRBJ1-1,TGTGCCAGCAGCCAACTAGCGGACACTGAAGCTTTCTTT,CASSQLADTEAFF
NA,NA,TRBV7-2,TRBJ1-5,TGTGCCAGCAGCACTGAGAGCGGGCAGCCCCAGCATTTT,CASSTESGQPQHF
NA,NA,TRBV7-8,TRBJ2-5,TGTGCCAGCGGCCAGCGGGCCTCCGGGACCCAGTACTTC,CASGQRASGTQYF
TRBD1,NA,TRBV30,TRBJ1-4,TGTGCCTGGAGGGGACAGCTGGCAACTAATGAAAAACTGTTTTTT,CAWRGQLATNEKLFF
NA,NA,TRBV6-5,TRBJ1-6,TGTGCCAGCACAAAGGAGGTAAATTCACCCCTCCACTTT,CASTKEVNSPLHF
NA,few,TRBV5-1,TRBJ1-2,TGCGCCAGCAGCTTGCGGGGGAACTATGGCTACACCTTC,CASSLRGNYGYTF
TRBD2,NA,TRBV19,TRBJ2-3,TGTGCCAGTAGTATAATAGCGGGGGGGCGTACGGATACGCAGTATTTT,CASSIIAGGRTDTQYF
TRBD2,NA,TRBV27,TRBJ2-1,TGTGCCAGCAGTTTACCAGCGGGGGGACCTGGTGAGCAGTTCTTC,CASSLPAGGPGEQFF
TRBD1,few,TRBV5-1,TRBJ2-2,TGCGCCAGCTCTCCCGGGACAGACAACACCGGGGAGCTGTTTTTT,CASSPGTDNTGELFF
TRBD1,NA,TRBV18,TRBJ1-1,TGTGCCAGCTCACCACCGAACACAGGGGTTAGGGGCACTGAAGCTTTCTTT,CASSPPNTGVRGTEAFF
NA,NA,TRBV7-8,TRBJ2-1,TGTGCCAGCAGCTTAGGCGGCGGAACCACCTACAATGAGCAGTTCTTC,CASSLGGGTTYNEQFF
NA,NA,TRBV28,TRBJ1-5,TGTGCCAGCAGTTCTCGGCTGGGGGGGGCCAATCAGCCCCAGCATTTT,CASSSRLGGANQPQHF
NA,NA,TRBV19,TRBJ2-1,TGTGCCAGTAGATTTAGGATAGCGCACGACAATGAGCAGTTCTTC,CASRFRIAHDNEQFF
NA,NA,TRBV4-1,TRBJ1-6,TGCGCCAGCAGCCAAGATTGGGGACGCAATTCACCCCTCCACTTT,CASSQDWGRNSPLHF
NA,NA,TRBV20-1,TRBJ2-1,TGCAGTGCCGCGACAGGATCAAGGCAGTTCTTC,CSAATGSRQFF
TRBD1,NA,TRBV4-3,TRBJ1-6,TGCGCCAGCAGCCAGCGGGACAGCAATTCACCCCTCCACTTT,CASSQRDSNSPLHF
NA,NA,TRBV7-9,TRBJ2-5,TGTGCCAGCAGCTTATCAGGTTCAGAGACCCAGTACTTC,CASSLSGSETQYF
NA,NA,TRBV11-2,TRBJ2-3,TGTGCCAGCAGCCGGGGCAGGGATACGCAGTATTTT,CASSRGRDTQYF
NA,NA,TRBV5-6,TRBJ1-6,TGTGCCAGCAGCAAACCCCAGGGGTCGGGCCATAATTCACCCCTCCACTTT,CASSKPQGSGHNSPLHF
TRBD2,NA,TRBV6-5,TRBJ2-5,TGTGCCAGCAGTTACCGCCCAAGTAGCGGGACGGGGACCCAGTACTTC,CASSYRPSSGTGTQYF
TRBD1,NA,TRBV25-1,TRBJ1-3,TGTGCCAGCGCCGACAGGGACCAGGGAAACACCATATATTTT,CASADRDQGNTIYF
TRBD2,NA,TRBV18,TRBJ2-5,TGTGCCAGCTCACCACCGGTTAGCGGGAGTTACCAAGAGACCCAGTACTTC,CASSPPVSGSYQETQYF
NA,NA,TRBV2,TRBJ2-5,TGTGCCAGGAGCCTCGGGGGACAACTCCAAGAGACCCAGTACTTC,CARSLGGQLQETQYF
NA,NA,TRBV12-3/TRBV12-4,TRBJ1-3,TGTGCCAGCAGTGCATACACCATATATTTT,CASSAYTIYF
NA,NA,TRBV6-5,TRBJ1-1,TGTGCCAGCAGTTACACCTCGACAGGAAAGAACACTGAAGCTTTCTTT,CASSYTSTGKNTEAFF
NA,NA,TRBV9,TRBJ2-7,TGTGCCAGCAGCGTAGCTTCGGAGGTCCCCTACGAGCAGTACTTC,CASSVASEVPYEQYF
NA,NA,TRBV10-2,TRBJ1-1,TGCGCCAGCAGTGAAAGTTTCGGAATGAACACTGAAGCTTTCTTT,CASSESFGMNTEAFF
NA,NA,TRBV27,TRBJ1-4,TGTGCCAGCAGTTTTTACGGGGGCAGGGAAAAACTGTTTTTT,CASSFYGGREKLFF
NA,once,TRBV5-1,TRBJ2-7,TGCGCCAGCAGCTGGGAGACAGCCTCCTACGAGCAGTACTTC,CASSWETASYEQYF
NA,NA,TRBV7-9,TRBJ1-2,TGTGCCAGCAGCTTATTCCCCTCGGCAAACTATGGCTACACCTTC,CASSLFPSANYGYTF
TRBD1,NA,TRBV19,TRBJ1-3,TGTGCCAGTAGTATTGGGACAGGGTCTGGAAACACCATATATTTT,CASSIGTGSGNTIYF
NA,NA,TRBV5-5,TRBJ1-2,TGTGCCAGCAGCTTGGACGGAGAGAACTATGGCTACACCTTC,CASSLDGENYGYTF
TRBD1,NA,TRBV19,TRBJ1-4,TGTGCCAGTAGATCCCGAAGGACAGGGGGGAATGAAAAACTGTTTTTT,CASRSRRTGGNEKLFF
TRBD2,NA,TRBV27,TRBJ2-3,TGTGCCAGCAGTATCGGTCGAGGCGCGGGAGTGCCAGATACGCAGTATTTT,CASSIGRGAGVPDTQYF
TRBD2,NA,TRBV27,TRBJ2-5,TGTGCCAGCAGTTCACCGACTAGCGGGCAAGAGACCCAGTACTTC,CASSSPTSGQETQYF
NA,NA,TRBV5-1,TRBJ1-1,TGCGCCAGCAGCACCGACGGGGGGCAGAACACTGAAGCTTTCTTT,CASSTDGGQNTEAFF
NA,NA,TRBV5-1,TRBJ2-3,TGCGCCAGCAGCCTAGACAGTAGCACAGATACGCAGTATTTT,CASSLDSSTDTQYF
NA,NA,TRBV6-5,TRBJ2-5,TGTGCCAGCAGTTACTCGCTCAACCGCCAAGAGACCCAGTACTTC,CASSYSLNRQETQYF
NA,NA,TRBV5-1,TRBJ1-3,TGCGCCACCCAACCCAGGGGAAATGGAAACACCATATATTTT,CATQPRGNGNTIYF
NA,NA,TRBV5-1,TRBJ2-1,TGCGCCAGCTCCCCCAACAACAATGAGCAGTTCTTC,CASSPNNNEQFF
TRBD2,NA,TRBV6-4,TRBJ2-3,TGTGCCAGCAGTGCTAGCGGGAGGTTCACAGATACGCAGTATTTT,CASSASGRFTDTQYF
NA,NA,TRBV27,TRBJ1-4,TGTGCCAGCAGCTCCCTTAGGGTGTCTAATGAAAAACTGTTTTTT,CASSSLRVSNEKLFF
NA,NA,TRBV9,TRBJ2-7,TGTGCCAGCAGCGTAGCTTCGGCCGCCGACGAGCAGTACTTC,CASSVASAADEQYF
TRBD1,once,TRBV7-9,TRBJ2-5,TGTGCCAGCAGCAAACAGGGGGCGGAGACCCAGTACTTC,CASSKQGAETQYF
NA,once,TRBV7-2,TRBJ1-2,TGTGCCAGCAGCCCGGGACCCAGGTCCCTTCCTCATGGCTACACCTTC,CASSPGPRSLPHGYTF
NA,NA,TRBV5-1,TRBJ2-2,TGCGCCAGCAGCTTGGCCCACACGGGAGTGAACACCGGGGAGCTGTTTTTT,CASSLAHTGVNTGELFF
TRBD2,once,TRBV9,TRBJ2-1,TGTGCCAGCAGCGTAGGGTCGGGAGGGCTGACCTACAATGAGCAGTTCTTC,CASSVGSGGLTYNEQFF
TRBD1,NA,TRBV28,TRBJ2-1,TGTGCCAGCAGTACACACAGGGGTAAAATTTCCAATGAGCAGTTCTTC,CASSTHRGKISNEQFF
NA,NA,TRBV5-4,TRBJ1-3,TGTGCCAGCAGCCCGGGTGGAGCAAGCTCTGGAAACACCATATATTTT,CASSPGGASSGNTIYF
NA,NA,TRBV5-1,TRBJ1-1,TGCGCCAGCAGCCATGGAGTCAGGAACACTGAAGCTTTCTTT,CASSHGVRNTEAFF
NA,NA,TRBV21-1,TRBJ1-5,TGTGCCAGCAGGAGGGGAGAGGGGGCTTTTCAGCCCCAGCATTTT,CASRRGEGAFQPQHF
NA,NA,TRBV18,TRBJ2-5,TGTGCCAGCTCCCGGGGGACCAAAGAGACCCAGTACTTC,CASSRGTKETQYF
NA,NA,TRBV6-5,TRBJ1-4,TGTGCCAGCAGTAACTCAGGGGCTCGGGAAAAACTGTTTTTT,CASSNSGAREKLFF